The T cell receptor (beta chain) under discussion was sequenced for a study of patients and donors after allogeneic stem cell transplantation (dated by TCRdb to 2018 to 2020). In the case of this clonotype: This clone's antigen is unknown. The record has no base qualities; no much larger clone is one base away.

Libraries were constructed by RT-PCR. The sequencing machine was a NextSeq 550. In TCRdb, the public reads were trimmed at Q25 with fastp and aligned with MiXCR, with productive beta chains retained. Rows are combined by CDR3 protein, so each entry shows the most common genes and DNA. The sample table shows about 230,000 distinct CDR3 sequences, and roughly an eighth are seen once. 9.5% to 13% of the sample lies in the top ten. As encoded in the germline V gene, CDR1 is SGHTA while CDR2 is FQGNSA. Inclusive of the bounding cysteine and phenylalanine, the CDR3 is 16 residues long. Only the CDR3 DNA is retained, 48 bases long and in frame from the first base. Trimming removed 5 bases from V and 8 bases from J; the gene matches leave 10 bases unexplained.

The chain joins TRBV7-2 to TRBJ1-4, with TRBD1 matching 11 junction bases. This clonotype originated in a human donor who was either an allogeneic HSCT recipient or a stem cell or donor lymphocyte infusion donor (not recorded which). It is not recorded whose cells these are; they may come from a transplant donor. Sequencing input: blood, either unsorted or a sorted T cell fraction (not recorded which). The CDR3 has the sequence CASSKLNRDRGEKLFF. In nucleotides, the sequence is TGTGCCAGCAGCAAACTAAACCGGGACAGGGGGGAAAAACTGTTTTTT.